These T cell receptor beta chains were read from a single sample in a study of blood T cell repertoires in COVID-19. Assay used: immunoSEQ multiplex PCR; TCRdb lists only in-frame clones, some missing. Found here are about 180,000 clones, around 86% of them singletons; the top ten hold more than 7.5%. Sequencing was performed on peripheral blood. The receptors were gathered from a woman between 70 and 85 years old with COVID-19, enrolled during active disease. CDR3s include the opening cysteine and the closing phenylalanine or tryptophan. The D gene is left open where the match is weak. The size field is filled for only some rows; it gives once, few, many or a size class.

j_call,d_call,clone_size,v_call,cdr3_nt,cdr3_aa
TRBJ2-3,TRBD2,-,TRBV4-2,TGTGCCAGCAGCCAAAACCCTAGCGGGAAGGAAGATACGCAGTATTTT,CASSQNPSGKEDTQYF
TRBJ1-1,TRBD1,-,TRBV7-2,TGTGCCAGCAGCTTGAAGGGACAGGGCACTGAAGCTTTCTTT,CASSLKGQGTEAFF
TRBJ2-3,TRBD2,-,TRBV5-4,TGTGCCAGCAGCCTCCGACTAGCGGGAAGCACAGATACGCAGTATTTT,CASSLRLAGSTDTQYF
TRBJ1-1,TRBD1,-,TRBV5-1,TGCGCCAGCAGCTCGGGACAGTTAGGGGCCGGCCTGAACACTGAAGCTTTCTTT,CASSSGQLGAGLNTEAFF
TRBJ1-2,TRBD1,-,TRBV6-9,TGTGCCAGCAAGGGCTACAGGGGTGGTGGCTACACCTTC,CASKGYRGGGYTF
TRBJ2-3,-,-,TRBV4-3,TGCGCCAGCAGCCAAGTTGGGGGCAGCACAGATACGCAGTATTTT,CASSQVGGSTDTQYF
TRBJ2-3,-,-,TRBV7-2,TGTGCCAGCAGCTTATGGGCAGCAGCTAGCACAGATACGCAGTATTTT,CASSLWAAASTDTQYF
TRBJ1-2,TRBD1,-,TRBV15,TGTGCCACCAGCAGACGCGGACAGGGTAACTATGGCTACACCTTC,CATSRRGQGNYGYTF
TRBJ1-2,TRBD1,-,TRBV3-1/TRBV3-2,TGTGCCAGCGGTACAGGGGCCTATGGCTACACCTTC,CASGTGAYGYTF
TRBJ1-1,-,-,TRBV5-1,TGCGCCAGCAGCTTGGCCAGGGCTGATTACACTGAAGCTTTCTTT,CASSLARADYTEAFF
TRBJ1-2,-,-,TRBV4-2,TGTGCCAGCAGCCAAGTTTCGGGCAGCAGGGACTATGGCTACACCTTC,CASSQVSGSRDYGYTF
TRBJ2-5,TRBD2,-,TRBV19,TGTGCCAGTAGTATCGCCGGACTAGCCCAAGAGACCCAGTACTTC,CASSIAGLAQETQYF
TRBJ2-2,-,-,TRBV19,TGTGCCAGTACCAATACCGGGACACCCGGGGAGCTGTTTTTT,CASTNTGTPGELFF
TRBJ1-2,TRBD1,-,TRBV2,TGTGCCAGCACGGGACCCGGGACAGCAACATACTATGGCTACACCTTC,CASTGPGTATYYGYTF
TRBJ2-2,-,-,TRBV5-1,TGCGCCAGCAGCTCCGGGACTGCCGATCCCGGGGAGCTGTTTTTT,CASSSGTADPGELFF
TRBJ1-4,-,-,TRBV6-6,TGTGCCAGCAGTTATCAGACTAATGAAAAACTGTTTTTT,CASSYQTNEKLFF
TRBJ1-1,TRBD1,-,TRBV28,TGTGCCAGCAGTCCCGGGACAGGGGGCGCACTGGGTGGGAGCACTGAAGCTTTCTTT,CASSPGTGGALGGSTEAFF
TRBJ1-4,-,-,TRBV30,TGTGCCTGGAGTAGCTCCTCTAATGAAAAACTGTTTTTT,CAWSSSSNEKLFF
TRBJ1-6,TRBD1,-,TRBV6-1,TGTGCCAGCAGTGTCCCCTCGACAGGGGGTTATTCACCCCTCCACTTT,CASSVPSTGGYSPLHF
TRBJ2-7,TRBD2,few,TRBV6-6,TGTGCCAGCAGGTTACGGGGGGAAAGCTCCTACGAGCAGTACTTC,CASRLRGESSYEQYF
TRBJ2-7,-,-,TRBV2,TGTGCCAGCAGTGAACAGGTACAGAGAAACTACGAGCAGTACTTC,CASSEQVQRNYEQYF
TRBJ2-2,-,-,TRBV18,TGTGCCAGCTCACCAGGGAGTTGGACCGGGGAGCTGTTTTTT,CASSPGSWTGELFF
TRBJ2-7,-,-,TRBV29-1,TGCAGCGTGGGGCGCGGGGACGAGCAGTACTTC,CSVGRGDEQYF
TRBJ2-2,-,once,TRBV6-6,TGTGCCAGCAGTTACTCCGCAGGGGCGAACACCGGGGAGCTGTTTTTT,CASSYSAGANTGELFF
TRBJ2-5,-,-,TRBV19,TGTGCCAGTAGAGAGGATCCGGCCCAAGAGACCCAGTACTTC,CASREDPAQETQYF